Reported below is one T cell receptor beta chain. The antigen remains undetermined. Germline-derived CDR1 and CDR2 are SGDLS and YYNGEE. The germline V and J ends were trimmed by 0 bases and 8 bases, with 14 bases remaining between them. The CDR3 totals 14 residues. The table came from immunoSEQ multiplex PCR; TCRdb's copy has only in-frame clones and leaves some out. Of fewer than 25,000 clones listed, roughly 74% are singletons. This sample is part of a study of vaccination effects on CD4 cells after COVID-19. Study-level background: The participants, recipients of two vaccine doses, got either BNT162b2 or mRNA-1273.

ViraFEST assay sequencing came after antigen-specific CD4+ T cells were expanded with viral peptide pools. An approximately ten-day culture period preceded the isolation of CD4+ T cells. By PCR, the person was confirmed to have had SARS-CoV-2 infection between March and December 2020. IL-2 at 8 to 10 IU/ml and peptides at around 9.6 ug/ml were added to cultured PBMC, around 2 million per well. General observations from the study: Clones from infection and from vaccination both contracted markedly late after vaccination. Convalescents' post-vaccine spike-reactive clones were mainly new, vaccine-induced.

This TCR was sampled from a human donor who had a prior SARS-CoV-2 infection. V is TRBV9 and J is TRBJ1-2; D uncertain. Sequenced here: CD4+ T cells from PBMCs cultured with a peptide pool, sampled before COVID-19 vaccination. In DNA, the CDR3 is TGTGCCAGCAGCGTAGATCTCCAGCCGGGGGGCTACACCTTC. This gives the protein CASSVDLQPGGYTF.